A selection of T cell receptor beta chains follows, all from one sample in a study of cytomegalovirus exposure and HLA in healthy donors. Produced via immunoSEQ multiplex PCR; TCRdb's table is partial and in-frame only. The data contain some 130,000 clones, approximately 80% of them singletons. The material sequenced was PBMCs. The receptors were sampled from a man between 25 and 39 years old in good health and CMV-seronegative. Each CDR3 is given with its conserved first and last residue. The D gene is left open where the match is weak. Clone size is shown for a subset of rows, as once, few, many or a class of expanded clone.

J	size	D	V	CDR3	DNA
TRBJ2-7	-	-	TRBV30	CAWSPDRDYEQYF	TGTGCCTGGAGTCCCGACCGGGACTACGAGCAGTACTTC
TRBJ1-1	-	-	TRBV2	CASREERGRTEAFF	TGTGCCAGCAGAGAGGAAAGGGGTAGGACTGAAGCTTTCTTT
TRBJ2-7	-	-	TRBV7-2	CASSFYPGIHEQYF	TGTGCCAGCAGCTTTTACCCAGGGATTCACGAGCAGTACTTC
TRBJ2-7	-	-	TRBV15	CATSRDRMEGAYEQYF	TGTGCCACCAGCAGAGATAGGATGGAGGGCGCCTACGAGCAGTACTTC
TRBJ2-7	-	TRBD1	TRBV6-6	CASSPNQGGGNEQYF	TGTGCCAGCAGTCCGAACCAAGGGGGCGGAAACGAGCAGTACTTC
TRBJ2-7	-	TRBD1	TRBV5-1	CASKNPTGDEQYF	TGCGCCAGCAAAAACCCGACAGGGGACGAGCAGTACTTC
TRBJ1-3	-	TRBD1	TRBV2	CASSDSGDRGDTIYF	TGTGCCAGCAGTGATAGTGGGGACAGGGGTGACACCATATATTTT
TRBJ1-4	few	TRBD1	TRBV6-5	CASSEDRGDEKLFF	TGTGCCAGCAGTGAGGACAGGGGTGATGAAAAACTGTTTTTT
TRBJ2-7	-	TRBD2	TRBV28	CASSLGAGGREQYF	TGTGCCAGCAGTTTAGGTGCCGGGGGGAGGGAGCAGTACTTC
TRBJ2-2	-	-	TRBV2	CASGGAANTGELFF	TGTGCCAGCGGAGGGGCAGCGAACACCGGGGAGCTGTTTTTT
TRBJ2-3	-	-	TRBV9	CASSVDSSTDTQYF	TGTGCCAGCAGCGTAGATTCTAGCACAGATACGCAGTATTTT
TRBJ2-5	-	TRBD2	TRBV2	CANPGGAYQETQYF	TGTGCCAACCCGGGAGGAGCGTACCAAGAGACCCAGTACTTC
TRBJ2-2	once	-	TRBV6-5	CASSLAGPGELFF	TGTGCCAGCAGTCTGGCGGGGCCCGGGGAGCTGTTTTTT
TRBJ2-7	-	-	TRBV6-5	CAKTVHVSGRQYF	TGTGCCAAAACCGTGCACGTTTCCGGGAGGCAGTACTTC
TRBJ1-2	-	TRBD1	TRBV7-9	CASRDRGPANYGYTF	TGTGCCAGCCGCGACAGGGGGCCTGCTAACTATGGCTACACCTTC
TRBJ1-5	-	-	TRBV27	CASSLSGQGLGQPQHF	TGTGCCAGCAGTTTATCGGGCCAGGGGCTGGGGCAGCCCCAGCATTTT
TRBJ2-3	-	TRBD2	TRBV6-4	CASSDRSGRANTQYF	TGTGCCAGCAGTGACAGGAGCGGGAGGGCCAATACGCAGTATTTT
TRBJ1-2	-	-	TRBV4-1	CASSQDRSGGYGYTF	TGCGCCAGCAGCCAAGATCGTTCCGGGGGATATGGCTACACCTTC
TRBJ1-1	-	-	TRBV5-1	CASSLAGGYTEAFF	TGCGCCAGCAGCTTGGCGGGGGGCTACACTGAAGCTTTCTTT
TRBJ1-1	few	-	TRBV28	CASSFRFVSTEAFF	TGTGCCAGCAGTTTCAGGTTTGTAAGCACTGAAGCTTTCTTT
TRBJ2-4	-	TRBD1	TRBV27	CASSFFQGDIQYF	TGTGCCAGCAGTTTCTTCCAGGGGGACATTCAGTACTTC
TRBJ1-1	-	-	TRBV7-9	CASIPSGNLNTEAFF	TGTGCCAGCATCCCTTCGGGGAACTTGAACACTGAAGCTTTCTTT
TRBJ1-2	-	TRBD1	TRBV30	CAWSTGVGYTF	TGTGCCTGGAGTACAGGGGTAGGCTACACCTTC
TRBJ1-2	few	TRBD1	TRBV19	CASSEQGAIANYGYPF	TGTGCCAGTTCGGAACAGGGGGCAATAGCTAACTATGGCTACCCCTTC
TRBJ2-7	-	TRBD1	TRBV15	CATSRDRGHEQYF	TGTGCCACCAGCAGAGATAGGGGGCACGAGCAGTACTTC
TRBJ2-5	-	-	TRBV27	CASTSSGGATQYF	TGTGCCAGCACCTCCTCCGGGGGAGCAACCCAGTACTTC
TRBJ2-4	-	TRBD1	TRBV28	CASSLVSAGGSIQYF	TGTGCCAGCAGTTTAGTCTCCGCAGGGGGCAGCATTCAGTACTTC
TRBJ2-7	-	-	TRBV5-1	CASSLPGPYEQYF	TGCGCCAGCAGCTTGCCTGGTCCCTACGAGCAGTACTTC
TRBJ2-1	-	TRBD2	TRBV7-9	CASSFSTSVDNEQFF	TGTGCCAGCAGCTTTAGTACTAGCGTAGACAATGAGCAGTTCTTC
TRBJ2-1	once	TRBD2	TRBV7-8	CASSLAFGGTSGRASYNEQFF	TGTGCCAGCAGCTTAGCTTTCGGTGGGACTAGCGGGAGGGCCTCCTACAATGAGCAGTTCTTC
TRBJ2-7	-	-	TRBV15	CATSGSAMVYEQYF	TGTGCCACCAGCGGTAGCGCGATGGTTTACGAGCAGTACTTC
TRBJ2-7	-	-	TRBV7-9	CASSPLREQYF	TGTGCCAGCAGCCCCCTGCGCGAGCAGTACTTC
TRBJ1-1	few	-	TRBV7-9	CASSLVVAQNTEAFF	TGTGCCAGCAGCTTAGTTGTAGCCCAGAACACTGAAGCTTTCTTT
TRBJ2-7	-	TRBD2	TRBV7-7	CASSLEAGGKSEQYF	TGTGCCAGCAGCTTAGAAGCGGGAGGGAAAAGCGAGCAGTACTTC
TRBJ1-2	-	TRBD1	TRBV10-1	CASSVNSDRVPSYTF	TGCGCCAGCAGTGTTAACTCGGACAGGGTGCCGAGCTACACCTTC
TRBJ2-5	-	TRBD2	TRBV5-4	CASNPKLAGGGETQYF	TGTGCCAGCAACCCGAAACTAGCGGGAGGTGGAGAGACCCAGTACTTC
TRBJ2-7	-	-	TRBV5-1	CASSPTGFYEQYF	TGCGCCAGCAGCCCGACAGGTTTCTACGAGCAGTACTTC
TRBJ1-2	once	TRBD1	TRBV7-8	CASSAVFVGGMGYGYTF	TGTGCCAGCAGCGCGGTTTTCGTAGGGGGCATGGGGTATGGCTACACCTTC
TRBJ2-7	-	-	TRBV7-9	CASSLWQDEQYF	TGTGCCAGCAGCTTATGGCAGGACGAGCAGTACTTC
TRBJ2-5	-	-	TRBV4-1	CASSVNRQALETQYF	TGCGCCAGCAGCGTGAACCGGCAGGCCCTGGAGACCCAGTACTTC
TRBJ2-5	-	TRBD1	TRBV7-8	CASSRWTGATETQYF	TGTGCCAGCAGCCGTTGGACAGGGGCAACGGAGACCCAGTACTTC
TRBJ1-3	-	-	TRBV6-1	CASRFSPGGENTIYF	TGTGCCAGCAGATTTTCGCCGGGGGGCGAAAACACCATATATTTT
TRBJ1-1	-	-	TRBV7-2	CASSLGTRNTEAFF	TGTGCCAGCAGCTTAGGGACAAGAAACACTGAAGCTTTCTTT
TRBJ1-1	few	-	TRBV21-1	CARGDRNPREAFF	TGTGCCAGGGGGGACAGAAACCCTCGCGAAGCTTTCTTT
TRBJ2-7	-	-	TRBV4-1	CASSQTVRFYEQYF	TGCGCCAGCAGCCAAACGGTCCGTTTCTACGAGCAGTACTTC
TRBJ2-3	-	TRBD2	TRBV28	CASSLDGGGRVPDTQYF	TGTGCCAGCAGTCTCGATGGGGGAGGGCGGGTGCCAGATACGCAGTATTTT
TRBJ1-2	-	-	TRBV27	CASSPARGDNYGYTF	TGTGCCAGCAGTCCAGCCAGGGGAGACAACTATGGCTACACCTTC
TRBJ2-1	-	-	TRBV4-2	CASSQGRQVDEQFF	TGTGCCAGCAGCCAAGGGCGCCAGGTGGATGAGCAGTTCTTC